This TCR beta chain derives from a study of cytomegalovirus exposure and HLA in healthy donors. In regard to this clone: As yet, its antigen is unknown.

Study-wide findings and caveats: Available immune exposure information covered CMV serostatus only.

The CDR3 contains 16 residues. The germline V gene encodes CDR1 MGHRA and CDR2 YSYEKL. V was pared by 2 bases and J by 5 bases, with 5 bases of the junction left unmatched. PCR amplification relied on 60 Vbeta primers (plus 13 Jbeta primers). Using immunoSEQ multiplex PCR, the repertoire was profiled, and TCRdb retains in-frame clones only, with some absent. The table shows under 45,000 clones, with roughly 77% occurring only once. The sequence came from a man aged 25-45 years in good health and CMV-seronegative. Sequenced material: PBMCs. The chain couples TRBV4-1 to TRBJ2-5, with 13 bases fitting TRBD2. CDR3 nucleotides: TGCGCCAGCAGCCAACTGGGACTAGCGGGAACGGAGACCCAGTACTTC. Its protein is CASSQLGLAGTETQYF.